These 21 T cell receptor beta chains share one sample of origin, sequenced in a study of cytomegalovirus exposure and HLA in healthy donors. The study ran its PCR with 60 Vbeta and 13 Jbeta primers. Repertoires were generated with immunoSEQ multiplex PCR, while TCRdb's copy carries only in-frame clones and drops some. The sample holds roughly 190,000 clones, roughly four fifths seen once. The sample consisted of PBMCs. These receptors were collected from a woman aged 30 to 39 in good health and CMV-seropositive.

The rearrangement links TRBV15 to TRBJ2-7; D might be TRBD1 (6 bases). The CDR3 sequence is 15 residues long. Between the trimmed V and J ends, which lost 1 base and 4 bases, there was a span of 14 bases. Looked up from germline, CDR1 is LNHNV and CDR2 is YYDKDF (reference sequence). CDR3 loop: CATSRGPGTSYEQYF. The CDR3, as DNA: TGTGCCACCAGCAGAGGCCCCGGGACAAGTTACGAGCAGTACTTC.

The chain combines TRBV9 with TRBJ1-2; D might be TRBD1 (5 bases). The germline V gene has CDR1 SGDLS and CDR2 YYNGEE. Trimming took 3 bases from V and 3 from J, leaving 9 bases between them. This CDR3 is 13 amino acids long. CDR3 sequence: CASSEQVHYGYTF. CDR3 coding DNA: TGTGCCAGCAGCGAACAGGTCCACTATGGCTACACCTTC.

The chain has TRBV28 and TRBJ1-2; D remains unclear. The CDR3 runs 12 residues. V gave up 7 bases and J gave up 10 bases, with 16 bases separating them. Germline CDR1 is MDHEN and CDR2 is SYDVKM. The CDR3 sequence: CASTTGGKDYTF. For the CDR3, the DNA is TGTGCCAGCACCACGGGCGGGAAGGACTACACCTTC.

The chain couples TRBV12-5 to TRBJ2-1, with D possibly TRBD2 on 6 matching bases. Germline assignment: CDR1 LGHNT and CDR2 FRNRAP. Trimming took 6 bases from V and 9 from J, leaving 12 bases between them. The CDR3 consists of 12 residues. CDR3 region: CASGPMEGEQFF. CDR3 DNA: TGTGCTAGTGGCCCAATGGAGGGTGAGCAGTTCTTC.

To note about this clone: Other DNA sequences in the sample encode the same CDR3. The J gene is TRBJ2-7, the V gene TRBV13; 7 positions match TRBD2. Germline V gene sequence: CDR1 PRHDT, CDR2 FYEKMQ (reference sequence). Trimming cost V 5 bases and J 0 bases; bases outside gene matches: 10. The CDR3 totals 16 residues. For the CDR3, the DNA is TGTGCCAGCAGCCTTCATACCGGGACTATCTCCTACGAGCAGTACTTC. Translation gives CASSLHTGTISYEQYF. Full variable domain (missing parts from reference TRBV13 and TRBJ2-7): AAGVIQSPRHLIKEKRETATLKCYPIPRHDTVYWYQQGPGQDPQFLISFYEKMQSDKGSIPDRFSAQQFSDYHSELNMSSLELGDSALYFCASSLHTGTISYEQYFGPGTRLTVT.

V gene TRBV7-9 combines with J gene TRBJ2-7; the D is unclear. The CDR3 sequence is 13 residues long. Germline loops: CDR1 SEHNR, CDR2 FQNEAQ (reference sequence). With 6 bases removed from V and 2 bases from J, the gap between germline ends came to 11 bases. CDR3 DNA: TGTGCCAGCAGTAGAGGTGAAACCTACGAGCAGTACTTC. It yields the protein CASSRGETYEQYF.

The gene calls are TRBV7-9 and TRBJ2-2; 8 bases are shared with TRBD1. The V and J ends lost 4 bases and 7 bases, in that order; junction bases with no gene match: 5. This CDR3 comprises 14 residues. The V gene's germline CDR1 is SEHNR and CDR2 FQNEAQ (reference sequence). The DNA of the CDR3 is TGTGCCAGCAGCTCAGGGGGCTCGGGCGGGGAGCTGTTTTTT. It codes for CASSSGGSGGELFF.

Concerning this clone: This sample includes further DNA sequences coding for the same CDR3. This chain links TRBV15 with TRBJ2-7, with D possibly being TRBD2 (5 bases). The V and J ends lost 1 base and 3 bases respectively, with 10 bases between them. The germline gives CDR1 LNHNV, CDR2 YYDKDF (reference sequence). This CDR3 comprises 14 residues. CDR3 protein: CATSRGTSVYEQYF. CDR3 nucleotides: TGTGCCACCAGCAGAGGGACTTCGGTCTACGAGCAGTACTTC.

V and J are TRBV9 and TRBJ2-1; D not resolved. Germline CDR1 reads SGDLS; CDR2 reads YYNGEE. The V end was cut by 0 bases, the J end by 6 bases, with 7 bases between. The CDR3 has 13 residues. The CDR3 nucleotides read TGTGCCAGCAGCGTAGCCCCGGGCAATGAGCAGTTCTTC. It specifies CASSVAPGNEQFF.

V usage is TRBV18 and J usage is TRBJ1-5; possibly TRBD1 for D (5 bases). V lost 3 bases and J 5 bases, leaving 8 bases between the germline ends. The CDR3 is made up of 13 amino acids. CDR1 and CDR2 from the germline V gene are KGHSH and LQKENI. CDR3 amino acids: CASSPPGDQPQHF. CDR3 DNA: TGTGCCAGCTCACCCCCGGGGGATCAGCCCCAGCATTTT.

The rearrangement uses TRBV27 and TRBJ2-7; TRBD1 is a possible D gene (6 bases). This CDR3 is built from 15 residues. The germline CDR1 and CDR2 sequences are MNHEY and SMNVEV (reference sequence). Between the trimmed V and J ends, which lost 4 bases and 2 bases, there was a span of 15 bases. CDR3 sequence (DNA): TGTGCCAGCAGTTGGGGTGGCTCAGGGGCCTACGAGCAGTACTTC. Translating it yields CASSWGGSGAYEQYF.

This chain connects TRBV9 to TRBJ2-2; 10 bases align to TRBD1. The CDR3 has 15 residues. After removal of 4 bases from V and 7 bases from J, the junction contained 7 bases not matched to a gene. Germline CDR1 reads SGDLS; CDR2 reads YYNGEE. The CDR3 protein is CASSTGQGEGGELFF. The CDR3 DNA reads TGTGCCAGCAGCACAGGACAGGGGGAAGGCGGGGAGCTGTTTTTT.

This clone came up once. V and J are TRBV13 and TRBJ2-5; 11 nucleotides align to TRBD2. CDR1 is PRHDT, CDR2 FYEKMQ, per germline (reference sequence). After removal of 3 bases from V and 4 bases from J, the junction contained 7 bases not matched to a gene. CDR3 length equals 16 residues. The CDR3 here is CASSFRSGRVGETQYF. Written as DNA, the CDR3 is TGTGCCAGCAGCTTCCGTAGCGGGAGGGTGGGAGAGACCCAGTACTTC.

The V and J genes are TRBV6-1 and TRBJ1-4; TRBD1 aligns across 9 bases. There are 14 residues in the CDR3. Losses at the gene ends were 10 bases for V and 8 bases for J; bases not matched to a gene: 11. Germline V lookup: CDR1 MNHNS, CDR2 SASEGT. The CDR3 is CATFRQGGYEKLFF. CDR3 nucleotide sequence: TGTGCCACCTTCCGACAGGGGGGATACGAAAAACTGTTTTTT.

About this clone: This CDR3 is also generated by other DNA sequences in the sample. The chain is built from TRBV19 and TRBJ1-1; TRBD1 is a possible D gene (6 bases). This CDR3 has 13 amino acids. The germline V gene encodes CDR1 LNHDA and CDR2 SQIVND (reference sequence). V shed 6 bases and J shed 0 bases, with 8 bases lying between them. CDR3 bases: TGTGCCAGTAGGGCAGGGGTGAACACTGAAGCTTTCTTT. Amino acid sequence: CASRAGVNTEAFF.

This clone was recorded a few times. CDR3 DNA sequence: TGTGCCAGCGACCGGGGAGCCTCCTACAATGAGCAGTTCTTC. It translates to CASDRGASYNEQFF. The chain employs TRBV7-9 and TRBJ2-1; D is possibly TRBD2 (5 bases). V was trimmed by 8 bases and J by 0 bases, leaving 11 bases between them. The length of the CDR3 is 14 residues. Germline V gene data show CDR1 as SEHNR and CDR2 as FQNEAQ (reference sequence).

The V call is TRBV27, the J call TRBJ2-3; the D gene is possibly TRBD2 (5 bases). Trimming removed 8 bases at V and 6 bases at J, with 12 bases between. This CDR3 is 12 amino acids long. Germline lookup yields CDR1 MNHEY and CDR2 SMNVEV (reference sequence). CDR3: CASGSWRDTQYF. The CDR3 nucleotides read TGTGCCAGCGGGTCCTGGAGGGATACGCAGTATTTT.

V usage is TRBV7-7 and J usage is TRBJ2-1; TRBD2 aligns across 8 bases. This CDR3 contains 14 residues. Germline V gene lookup returns CDR1 SSHAT and CDR2 FNYEAQ (reference sequence). Unmatched junction bases numbered 12, after V lost 10 bases and J lost 7 bases. The CDR3 loop is CATGGSGMINEQFF. The DNA of the CDR3 is TGTGCCACGGGAGGTAGCGGGATGATTAATGAGCAGTTCTTC.

This clone was recorded a few times. The V gene is TRBV14, the J gene TRBJ2-1; D possibly corresponds to TRBD1 (6 bases). The CDR3 runs 16 residues. Germline V lookup: CDR1 SGHDN, CDR2 FVKESK. The V gene lost 1 base and the J gene lost 8 bases, with 18 bases spanning the gap. CDR3 bases: TGTGCCAGCAGCCAAGGATTTAAGGTGAAGGGGGATGAGCAGTTCTTC. It yields the protein CASSQGFKVKGDEQFF.

The rearrangement uses TRBV18 and TRBJ2-7, with 7 positions matching TRBD1. The CDR3 consists of 15 residues. J gave up 3 bases and V 3 bases, and 8 bases lay outside the gene matches. From germline, CDR1 is KGHSH and CDR2 LQKENI. CDR3 region: CASSPYVRDSYEQYF. CDR3 bases: TGTGCCAGCTCACCCTACGTCCGGGACAGCTACGAGCAGTACTTC.

The chain has TRBV4-1 and TRBJ1-6, with D possibly TRBD1 on 6 matching bases. CDR3 size: 17 residues. V gave up 1 base and J gave up 7 bases, with 17 bases separating them. The V gene's germline CDR1 is MGHRA and CDR2 YSYEKL. CDR3 coding DNA: TGCGCCAGCAGCCAAGTTTCTTCCAGGGGAGGGAATTCACCCCTCCACTTT. Amino acid sequence: CASSQVSSRGGNSPLHF.